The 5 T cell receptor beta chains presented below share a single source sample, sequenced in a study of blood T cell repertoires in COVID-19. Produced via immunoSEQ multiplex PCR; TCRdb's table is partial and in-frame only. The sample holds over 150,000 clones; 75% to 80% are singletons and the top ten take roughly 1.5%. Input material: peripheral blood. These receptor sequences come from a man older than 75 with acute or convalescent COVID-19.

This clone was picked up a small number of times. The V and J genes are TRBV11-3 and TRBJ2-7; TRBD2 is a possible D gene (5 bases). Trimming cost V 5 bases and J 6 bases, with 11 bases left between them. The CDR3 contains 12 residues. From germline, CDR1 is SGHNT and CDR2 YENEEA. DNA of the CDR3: TGTGCCAGCAGCCCGGGGTTAGGCGAGCAGTACTTC. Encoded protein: CASSPGLGEQYF.

The chain's CDR3 is CASRGGQAGNQPQHF. DNA for the CDR3: TGTGCCAGTAGAGGGGGCCAGGCCGGCAATCAGCCCCAGCATTTT. The J gene is TRBJ1-5, the V gene TRBV19; 7 bases map to TRBD1. The ends lost 6 bases at V and 2 bases at J; junction bases unmatched: 7. The length of the CDR3 is 15 residues. The germline gives CDR1 LNHDA, CDR2 SQIVND (reference sequence). The variable domain in full, completed from reference TRBV19 and TRBJ1-5, reads DGGITQSPKYLFRKEGQNVTLSCEQNLNHDAMYWYRQDPGQGLRLIYYSQIVNDFQKGDIAEGYSVSREKKESFPLTVTSAQKNPTAFYLCASRGGQAGNQPQHFGDGTRLSIL.

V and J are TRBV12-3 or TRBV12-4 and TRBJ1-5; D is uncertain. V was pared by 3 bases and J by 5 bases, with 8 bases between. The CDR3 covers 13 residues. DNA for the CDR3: TGTGCCAGCAGTTTGGTCCAGGATCAGCCCCAGCATTTT. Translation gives CASSLVQDQPQHF.

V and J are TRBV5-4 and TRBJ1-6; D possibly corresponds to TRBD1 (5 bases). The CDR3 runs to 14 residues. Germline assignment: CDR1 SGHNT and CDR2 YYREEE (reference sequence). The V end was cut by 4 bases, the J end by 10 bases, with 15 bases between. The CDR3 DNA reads TGTGCCAGCAGCGGCGGGGGGTCGAGCTCACCCCTCCACTTT. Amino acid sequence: CASSGGGSSSPLHF.

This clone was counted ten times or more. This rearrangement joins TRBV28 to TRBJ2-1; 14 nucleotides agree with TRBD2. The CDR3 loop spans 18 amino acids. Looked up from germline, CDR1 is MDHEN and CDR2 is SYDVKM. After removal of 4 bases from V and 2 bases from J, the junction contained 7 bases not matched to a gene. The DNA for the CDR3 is TGTGCCAGCAGTTCCCTGACTAGCGGGGGGGTAACCTACAATGAGCAGTTCTTC. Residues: CASSSLTSGGVTYNEQFF. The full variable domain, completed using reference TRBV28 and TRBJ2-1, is DVKVTQSSRYLVKRTGEKVFLECVQDMDHENMFWYRQDPGLGLRLIYFSYDVKMKEKGDIPEGYSVSREKKERFSLILESASTNQTSMYLCASSSLTSGGVTYNEQFFGPGTRLTVL.